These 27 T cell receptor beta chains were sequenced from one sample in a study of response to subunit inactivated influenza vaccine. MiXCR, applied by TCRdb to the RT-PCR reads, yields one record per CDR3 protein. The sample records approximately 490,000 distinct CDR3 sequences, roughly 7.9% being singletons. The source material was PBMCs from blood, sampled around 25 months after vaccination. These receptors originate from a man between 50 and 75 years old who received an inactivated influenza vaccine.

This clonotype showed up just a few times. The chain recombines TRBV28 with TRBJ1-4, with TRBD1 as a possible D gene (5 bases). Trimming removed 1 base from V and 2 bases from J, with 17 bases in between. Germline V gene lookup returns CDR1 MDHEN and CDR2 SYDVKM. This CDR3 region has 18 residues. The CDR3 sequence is CASSLFGFMGDTNEKLFF. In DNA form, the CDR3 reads TGTGCCAGCAGTTTATTTGGTTTCATGGGGGATACTAATGAAAAACTGTTTTTT.

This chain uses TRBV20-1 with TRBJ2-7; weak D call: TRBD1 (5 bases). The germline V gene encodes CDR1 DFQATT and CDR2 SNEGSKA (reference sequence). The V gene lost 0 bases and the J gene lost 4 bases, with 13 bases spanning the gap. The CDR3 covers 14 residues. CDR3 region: CSARDPVQGYEQYF. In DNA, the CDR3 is TGCAGTGCTAGAGACCCGGTCCAGGGTTACGAGCAGTACTTC.

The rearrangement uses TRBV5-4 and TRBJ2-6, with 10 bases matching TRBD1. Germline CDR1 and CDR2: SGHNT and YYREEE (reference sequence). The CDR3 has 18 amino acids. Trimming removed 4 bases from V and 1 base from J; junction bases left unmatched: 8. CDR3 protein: CASSVGQGVLSGANVLTF. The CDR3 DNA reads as TGTGCCAGCAGCGTCGGACAGGGGGTCCTTTCTGGGGCCAACGTCCTGACTTTC. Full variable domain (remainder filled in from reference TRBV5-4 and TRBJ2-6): ETGVTQSPTHLIKTRGQQVTLRCSSQSGHNTVSWYQQALGQGPQFIFQYYREEENGRGNFPPRFSGLQFPNYSSELNVNALELDDSALYLCASSVGQGVLSGANVLTFGAGSRLTVL.

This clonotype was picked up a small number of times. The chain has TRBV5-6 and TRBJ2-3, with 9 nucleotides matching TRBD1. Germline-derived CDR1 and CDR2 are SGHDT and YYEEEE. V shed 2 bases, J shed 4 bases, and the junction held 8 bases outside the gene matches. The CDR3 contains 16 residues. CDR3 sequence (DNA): TGTGCCAGCAGCTTTCTCTCGGGACAGGGCTCAGATACGCAGTATTTT. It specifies CASSFLSGQGSDTQYF.

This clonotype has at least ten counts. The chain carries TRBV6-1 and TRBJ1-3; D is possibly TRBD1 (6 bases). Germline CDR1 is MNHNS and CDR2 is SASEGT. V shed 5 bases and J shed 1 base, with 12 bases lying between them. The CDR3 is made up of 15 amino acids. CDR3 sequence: CASSPGTSSGNTIYF. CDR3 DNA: TGTGCCAGCAGTCCAGGGACATCTTCTGGAAACACCATATATTTT.

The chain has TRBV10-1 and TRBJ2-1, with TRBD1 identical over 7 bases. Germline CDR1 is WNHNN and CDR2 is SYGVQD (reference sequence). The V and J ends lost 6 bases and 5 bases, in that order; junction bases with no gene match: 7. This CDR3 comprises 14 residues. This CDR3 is CASSPGTVNNEQFF. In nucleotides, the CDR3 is TGCGCCAGCAGCCCTGGGACAGTTAACAATGAGCAGTTCTTC.

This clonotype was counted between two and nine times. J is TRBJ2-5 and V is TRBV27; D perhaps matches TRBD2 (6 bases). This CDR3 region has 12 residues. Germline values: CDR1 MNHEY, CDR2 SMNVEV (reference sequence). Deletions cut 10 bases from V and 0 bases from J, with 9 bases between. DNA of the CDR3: TGTGCCACCCGGGACTACCAAGAGACCCAGTACTTC. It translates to CATRDYQETQYF.

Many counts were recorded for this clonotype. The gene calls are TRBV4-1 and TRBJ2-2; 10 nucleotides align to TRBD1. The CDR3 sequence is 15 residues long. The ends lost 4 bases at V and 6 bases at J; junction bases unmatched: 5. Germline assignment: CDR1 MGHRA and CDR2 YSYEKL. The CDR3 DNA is TGCGCCAGCAGCCCCGGACAGGGGGGTTCCGGGGAGCTGTTTTTT. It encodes CASSPGQGGSGELFF.

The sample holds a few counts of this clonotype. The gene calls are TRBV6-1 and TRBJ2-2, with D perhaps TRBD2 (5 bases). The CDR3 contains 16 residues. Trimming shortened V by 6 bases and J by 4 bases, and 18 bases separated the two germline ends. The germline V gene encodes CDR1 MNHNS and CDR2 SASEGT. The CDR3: CASSHPIPGFTGELFF. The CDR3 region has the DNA TGTGCCAGCAGCCATCCCATCCCGGGATTCACCGGGGAGCTGTTTTTT.

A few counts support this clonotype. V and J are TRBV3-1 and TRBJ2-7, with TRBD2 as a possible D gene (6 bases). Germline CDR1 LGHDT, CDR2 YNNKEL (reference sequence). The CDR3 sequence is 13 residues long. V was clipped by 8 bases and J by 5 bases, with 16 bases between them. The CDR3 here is CASGGDGRDEQYF. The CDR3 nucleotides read TGTGCCAGCGGTGGGGACGGGAGAGACGAGCAGTACTTC.

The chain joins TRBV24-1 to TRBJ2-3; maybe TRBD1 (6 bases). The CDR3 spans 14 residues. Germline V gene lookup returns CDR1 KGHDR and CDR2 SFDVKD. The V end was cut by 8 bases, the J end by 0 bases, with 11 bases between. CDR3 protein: CATIQGTSTDTQYF. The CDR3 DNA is TGTGCCACCATACAGGGTACTAGCACAGATACGCAGTATTTT.

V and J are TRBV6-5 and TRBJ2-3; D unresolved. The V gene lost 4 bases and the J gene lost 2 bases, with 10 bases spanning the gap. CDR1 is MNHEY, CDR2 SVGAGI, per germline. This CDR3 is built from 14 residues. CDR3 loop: CASSSRRLTDTQYF. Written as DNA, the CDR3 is TGTGCCAGCAGTTCACGGCGCCTCACAGATACGCAGTATTTT.

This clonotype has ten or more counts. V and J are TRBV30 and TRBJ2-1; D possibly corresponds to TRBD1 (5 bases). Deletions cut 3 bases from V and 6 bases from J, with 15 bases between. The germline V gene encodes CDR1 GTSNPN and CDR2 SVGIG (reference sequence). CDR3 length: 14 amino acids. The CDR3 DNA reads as TGTGCCTGGAGCCAACCCAACAGGCGCAATGAGCAGTTCTTC. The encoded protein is CAWSQPNRRNEQFF.

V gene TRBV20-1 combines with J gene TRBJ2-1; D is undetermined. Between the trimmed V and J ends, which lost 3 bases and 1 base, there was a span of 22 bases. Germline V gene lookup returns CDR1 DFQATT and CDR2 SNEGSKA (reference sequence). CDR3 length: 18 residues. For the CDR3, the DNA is TGCAGTGCTAGGTCTGTTTTTGCGGAGCCCTCTTCCTACAATGAGCAGTTCTTC. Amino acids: CSARSVFAEPSSYNEQFF.

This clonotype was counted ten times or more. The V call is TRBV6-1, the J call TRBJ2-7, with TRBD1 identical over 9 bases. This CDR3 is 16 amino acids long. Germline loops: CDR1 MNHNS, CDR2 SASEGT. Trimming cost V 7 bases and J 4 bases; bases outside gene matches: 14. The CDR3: CASTGTGQNSGYEQYF. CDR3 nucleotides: TGTGCCAGCACCGGGACAGGGCAGAATTCGGGTTACGAGCAGTACTTC.

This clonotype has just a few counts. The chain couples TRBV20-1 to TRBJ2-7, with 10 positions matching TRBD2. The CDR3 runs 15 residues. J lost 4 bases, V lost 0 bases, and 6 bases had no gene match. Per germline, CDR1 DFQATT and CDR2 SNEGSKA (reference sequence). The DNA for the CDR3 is TGCAGTGCTAGAGACGCCCTAGCGGGAGAGTACGAGCAGTACTTC. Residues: CSARDALAGEYEQYF.

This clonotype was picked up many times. CDR3 nucleotides: TGTGCCACCAGTGATTTAGCTAAGGTCTACGAGCAGTACTTC. As protein: CATSDLAKVYEQYF. The rearrangement links TRBV24-1 to TRBJ2-7; unclear D gene. The germline V and J ends were trimmed by 1 base and 3 bases, with 9 bases remaining between them. The CDR3 contains 14 residues. Germline CDR1 reads KGHDR; CDR2 reads SFDVKD.

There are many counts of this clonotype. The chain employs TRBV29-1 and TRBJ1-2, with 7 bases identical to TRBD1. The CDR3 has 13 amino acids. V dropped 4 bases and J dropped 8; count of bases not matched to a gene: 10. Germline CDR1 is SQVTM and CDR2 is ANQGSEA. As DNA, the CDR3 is TGCAGCGTTGCCCTCACAGGGGCAGAAGGCTACACCTTC. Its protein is CSVALTGAEGYTF.

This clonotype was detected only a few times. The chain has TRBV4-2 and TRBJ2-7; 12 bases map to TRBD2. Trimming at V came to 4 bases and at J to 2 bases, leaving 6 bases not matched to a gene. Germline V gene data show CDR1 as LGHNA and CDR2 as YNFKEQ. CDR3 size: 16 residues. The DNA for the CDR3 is TGTGCCAGCAGCCCAATGACTAGCGGGAGAACCTACGAGCAGTACTTC. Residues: CASSPMTSGRTYEQYF.

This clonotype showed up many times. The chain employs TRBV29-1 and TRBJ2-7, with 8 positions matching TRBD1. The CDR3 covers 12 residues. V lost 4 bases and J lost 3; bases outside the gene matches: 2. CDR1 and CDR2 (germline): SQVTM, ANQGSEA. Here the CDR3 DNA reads TGCAGCGTTGGTACAGGGGGCTACGAGCAGTACTTC. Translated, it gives CSVGTGGYEQYF.

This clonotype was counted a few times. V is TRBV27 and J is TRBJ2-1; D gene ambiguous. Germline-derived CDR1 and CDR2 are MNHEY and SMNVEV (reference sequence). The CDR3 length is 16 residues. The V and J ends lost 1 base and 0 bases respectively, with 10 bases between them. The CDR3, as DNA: TGTGCCAGCAGTTTATTGGGTGTGAGCTCCTACAATGAGCAGTTCTTC. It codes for CASSLLGVSSYNEQFF.

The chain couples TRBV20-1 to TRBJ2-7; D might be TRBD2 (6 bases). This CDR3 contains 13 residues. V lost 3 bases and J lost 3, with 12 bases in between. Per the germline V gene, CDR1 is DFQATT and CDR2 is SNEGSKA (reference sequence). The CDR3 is CSASPGSNYEQYF. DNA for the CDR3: TGCAGTGCTAGTCCCGGGAGCAACTACGAGCAGTACTTC.

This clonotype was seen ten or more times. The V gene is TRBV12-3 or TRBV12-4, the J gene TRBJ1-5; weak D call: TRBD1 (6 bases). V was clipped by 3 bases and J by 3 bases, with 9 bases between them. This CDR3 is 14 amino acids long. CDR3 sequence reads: CASSFAGDNQPQHF. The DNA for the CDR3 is TGTGCCAGCAGTTTTGCAGGGGACAATCAGCCCCAGCATTTT.

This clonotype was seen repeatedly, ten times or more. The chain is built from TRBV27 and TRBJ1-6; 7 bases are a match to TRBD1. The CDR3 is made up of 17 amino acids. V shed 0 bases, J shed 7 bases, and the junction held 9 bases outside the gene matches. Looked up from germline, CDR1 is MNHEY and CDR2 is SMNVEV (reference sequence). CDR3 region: CASSLSPPDRRNSPLHF. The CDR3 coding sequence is TGTGCCAGCAGTTTATCCCCTCCGGACAGGAGAAATTCACCCCTCCACTTT.

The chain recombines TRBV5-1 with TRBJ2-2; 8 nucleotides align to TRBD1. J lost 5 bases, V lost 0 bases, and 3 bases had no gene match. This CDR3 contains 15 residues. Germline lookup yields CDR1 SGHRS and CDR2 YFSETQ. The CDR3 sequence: CASSLGTGKTGELFF. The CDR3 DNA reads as TGCGCCAGCAGCTTGGGGACAGGGAAAACCGGGGAGCTGTTTTTT.

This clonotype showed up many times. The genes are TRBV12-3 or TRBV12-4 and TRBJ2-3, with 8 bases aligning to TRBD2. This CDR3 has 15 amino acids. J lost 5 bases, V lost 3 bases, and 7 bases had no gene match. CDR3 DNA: TGTGCCAGCAGTTTTTCAGCGGGAGAGGAAGATACGCAGTATTTT. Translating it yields CASSFSAGEEDTQYF.

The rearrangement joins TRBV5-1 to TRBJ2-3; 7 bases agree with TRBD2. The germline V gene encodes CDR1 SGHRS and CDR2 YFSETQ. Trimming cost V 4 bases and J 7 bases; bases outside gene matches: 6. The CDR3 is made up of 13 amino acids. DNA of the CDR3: TGCGCCAGCAGCGCTGGGGGGGTACATACGCAGTATTTT. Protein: CASSAGGVHTQYF.